This T cell receptor beta chain was sequenced in a study of OX40 agonist ivuxolimab in advanced cancers. Overall study: In this trial design, patients received ivuxolimab intravenously at 0.01 to 10 mg/kg every 2 weeks. Prior anti-PD-1, anti-PD-L1 or anti-CTLA-4 therapy was allowed; approximately 40% had some. General study findings and limits: Partial responders at 0.1-3.0 mg/kg showed near-lowest clonal expansion.

This clone appeared once. Antigen: not known. V lost 0 bases, J lost 7 bases, and 15 bases stayed unmatched. The CDR3 has 18 residues. Looked up from germline, CDR1 is LGHNA and CDR2 is YSLEER. Repertoires were generated with immunoSEQ multiplex PCR, while TCRdb's copy carries only in-frame clones and drops some. The sample has tens of thousands of clones; 80% to 90% are singletons. This TCR derives from an adult with an advanced solid tumor such as melanoma, head and neck, liver or kidney cancer. The chain carries TRBV4-3 and TRBJ2-3; 8 bases map to TRBD2. Sequenced here: CD4+ or CD8+ T cells sorted from blood, sampled in a trial of the OX40 agonist ivuxolimab. CDR3 amino acids: CASSQDITAGVSYNTQYF. DNA of the CDR3: TGCGCCAGCAGCCAAGATATCACAGCGGGAGTATCCTACAATACGCAGTATTTT.